This record concerns one T cell receptor beta chain sequence. Its antigen is currently not known. No much larger clone is present one base from it, and per-base qualities are unavailable. This specimen belongs to a study of blood T cells in healthy people across ages (dated by TCRdb to between 2015 and 2016). Study-wide context: In model experiments, template switching captured about one uniquely barcoded TCR beta cDNA molecule for every two T cells. The donors were divided into four age groups: young (average approximately 17 years), middle-aged (approximately 42), aged (roughly 66) and long-lived (more than 75). The study analyzed two additional independent replicas of 1 million unique cDNA reads from the same blood draw for two donors, one aged 18 to 29 and one aged 80 or older. Donors of different ages were randomly distributed across sequencing lanes to avoid experimental bias. To track age-related changes in TCR beta repertoire diversity, the study relied on deep sequencing normalized with unique cDNA molecular identifiers.

The roughly 39 donors, aged about 6 to 95 years, were systemically healthy Caucasian individuals from Russia. Around 9.8 milliliters of peripheral blood were collected from each donor into EDTA-treated Vacutainer tubes. Ficoll-Paque density-gradient centrifugation was used to isolate PBMCs, with at least 7 million obtained per sample. Trizol reagent was used to extract total RNA from PBMCs, with at least 5.5 micrograms per sample. The percentages of naive CD45RAhigh/CD27high T cells were determined by flow cytometry on a PBMC aliquot from every donor. The investigation overall reported the following: As age increased, observed TCR beta diversity per million T cells dropped in a roughly linear way, and a significant reduction was already evident by age about 36. Since profiling was done on bulk unsorted PBMCs, naive and antigen-experienced compartments could not be conclusively compared. The percentage of naive T cells measured by flow cytometry correlated strongly with observed TCR beta diversity. Estimates of total diversity from one million sequenced T cells were regarded as lower bounds and underestimates. Compared with the aged group, the long-lived group had more naive CD4+ T cells, fewer expanded clones and increased TCR diversity, suggesting age selection. Because the CMV infection status of the donors was unknown, age-related changes in expanded clonotypes may potentially have been confounded.

Library creation used 5' RACE. Instrument used: Illumina HiSeq 2500. The second PCR ran for about 7 to 11 cycles and used a J-beta primer mix along with a sample-barcoded 5' primer. Each TCR beta cDNA molecule received a unique molecular identifier from a template-switch 5' adaptor carrying 12 random nucleotides. At least 2.5 million CDR3-containing paired-end reads were obtained from each sample. First-strand cDNA was synthesized from all RNA with the Mint cDNA synthesis kit, primed by a TRBC-specific oligonucleotide. After uracil-DNA glycosylase treatment, a first 18-cycle PCR used universal primers M1SS and BC2_uni_R on all cDNA. As for the authors' bioinformatics: Normalization of each sample was performed by random selection of 1 million high-quality reads, each carrying a distinct molecular identifier. Instead of being binned into consensus sequences, reads that shared molecular identifiers were thrown out. CDR3 identification, clonotype clustering and error correction used MiTCR with a Q25 quality threshold and the strictest error-elimination algorithm. A nonparametric unseen species model with Euler transformation was used to estimate a lower bound on total TCR beta diversity. Using fastp trimming at Q25 and MiXCR clonotype assembly, TCRdb reanalyzed the public sequencing data and kept in-frame beta chains. Duplicate CDR3 protein sequences are folded into a single record with the most common DNA and genes. In this record, the V and J calls reflect TCRdb's handling and not the investigators' own analysis. This sample lists hundreds of thousands of distinct CDR3 sequences; 40% to 45% were detected once. 20% to 25% of the sample lies in the top ten.

CDR1 and CDR2, looked up from the germline V gene (reference sequence), are DFQATT and SNEGSKA. The germline V and J ends show losses of 1 base and 7 bases respectively, and no gene match explains 11 bases of the junction. The CDR3 goes from the cysteine to the phenylalanine over 16 residues. CDR3 DNA only is kept here, 48 bases in frame from base 1. The sample comprised blood. The source of this sequence is a woman aged 55 to 70 in good health. The chain is assembled from TRBV20-1 and TRBJ2-5, with 11 middle bases fitting TRBD2. At the DNA level, the sequence is TGCAGTGCTAGAGTTCCAACTAGCGGGGGCCGGGGGACCCAGTACTTC. This is translated as CSARVPTSGGRGTQYF.